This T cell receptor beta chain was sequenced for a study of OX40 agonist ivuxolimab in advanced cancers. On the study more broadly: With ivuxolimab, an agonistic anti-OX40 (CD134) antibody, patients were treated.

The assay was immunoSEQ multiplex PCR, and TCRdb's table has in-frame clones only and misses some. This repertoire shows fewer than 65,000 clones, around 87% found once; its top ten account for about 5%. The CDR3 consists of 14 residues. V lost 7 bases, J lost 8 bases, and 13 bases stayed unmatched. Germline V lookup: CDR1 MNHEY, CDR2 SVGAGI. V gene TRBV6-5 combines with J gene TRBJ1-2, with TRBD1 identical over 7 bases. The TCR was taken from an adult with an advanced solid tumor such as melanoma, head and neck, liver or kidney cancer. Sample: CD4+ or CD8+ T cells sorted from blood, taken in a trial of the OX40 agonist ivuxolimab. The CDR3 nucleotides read TGTGCCAGCACCACCCCCCAGGGGGTAGGCGGCTACACCTTC. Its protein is CASTTPQGVGGYTF.